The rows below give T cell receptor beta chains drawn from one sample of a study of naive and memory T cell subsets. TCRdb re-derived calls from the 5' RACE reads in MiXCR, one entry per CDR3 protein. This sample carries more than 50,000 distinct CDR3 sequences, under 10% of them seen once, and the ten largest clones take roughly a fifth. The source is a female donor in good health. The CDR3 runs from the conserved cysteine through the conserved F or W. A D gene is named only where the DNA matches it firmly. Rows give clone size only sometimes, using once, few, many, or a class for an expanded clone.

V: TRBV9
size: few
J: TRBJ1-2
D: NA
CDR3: CASRGGAGKFYGYTF
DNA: TGTGCCAGCAGAGGAGGGGCAGGAAAATTCTATGGCTACACCTTC

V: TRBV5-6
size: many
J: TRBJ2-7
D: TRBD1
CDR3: CASRPTGTDIYEQYF
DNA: TGTGCCAGCAGACCGACCGGGACAGACATCTACGAGCAGTACTTC

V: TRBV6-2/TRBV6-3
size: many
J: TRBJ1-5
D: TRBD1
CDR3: CASSYARGNQPQHF
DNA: TGTGCCAGCAGTTACGCCAGGGGGAATCAGCCCCAGCATTTT

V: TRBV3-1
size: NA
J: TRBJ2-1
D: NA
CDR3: CASSQDRVRNEQFF
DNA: TGTGCCAGCAGCCAAGATAGGGTTAGAAATGAGCAGTTCTTC

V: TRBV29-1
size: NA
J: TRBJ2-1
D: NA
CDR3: CSVVMSGVGIEQFF
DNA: TGCAGCGTGGTAATGTCAGGCGTCGGAATTGAGCAGTTCTTC

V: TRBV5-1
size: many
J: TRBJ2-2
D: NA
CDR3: CASSPDVTGELFF
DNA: TGCGCCAGCAGCCCGGACGTCACCGGGGAGCTGTTTTTT

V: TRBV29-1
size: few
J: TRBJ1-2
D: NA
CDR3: CSGWATGGESGYTF
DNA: TGCAGCGGTTGGGCGACGGGGGGCGAGAGTGGCTACACCTTC

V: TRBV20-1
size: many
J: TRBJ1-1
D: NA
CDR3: CSAREGSGGEAFF
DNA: TGCAGTGCTAGAGAAGGTTCCGGAGGGGAAGCTTTCTTT

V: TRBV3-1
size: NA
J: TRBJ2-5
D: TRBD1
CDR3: CASSLLGQGIQETQYF
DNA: TGTGCCAGCAGCCTCCTGGGACAGGGAATCCAAGAGACCCAGTACTTC

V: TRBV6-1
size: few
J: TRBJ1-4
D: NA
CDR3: CASNDGSTNEKLFF
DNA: TGTGCCAGCAATGACGGCTCAACTAATGAAAAACTGTTTTTT

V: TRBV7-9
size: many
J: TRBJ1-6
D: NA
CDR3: CASSLLNSPLHF
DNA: TGTGCCAGCAGCTTACTTAACTCACCCCTCCACTTT

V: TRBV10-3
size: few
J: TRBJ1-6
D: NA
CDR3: CAISEGQGAYSPLHF
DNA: TGTGCCATCAGTGAGGGTCAGGGCGCGTATTCACCCCTCCACTTT

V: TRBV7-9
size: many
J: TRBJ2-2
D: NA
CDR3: CASRFPPRLERNTGELFF
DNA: TGTGCCAGCCGATTCCCCCCTAGGCTAGAAAGGAACACCGGGGAGCTGTTTTTT

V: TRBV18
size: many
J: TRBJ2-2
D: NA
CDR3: CASSPPISGQGGELFF
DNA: TGTGCCAGCTCACCGCCCATATCGGGACAAGGCGGGGAGCTGTTTTTT

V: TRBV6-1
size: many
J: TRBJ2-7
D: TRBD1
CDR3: CASRWTGDSYEQYF
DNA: TGTGCCAGCAGATGGACAGGGGACTCCTACGAGCAGTACTTC

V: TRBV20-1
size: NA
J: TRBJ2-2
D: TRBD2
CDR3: CSAKSGGAVTGELFF
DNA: TGCAGTGCCAAAAGCGGGGGGGCGGTAACCGGGGAGCTGTTTTTT

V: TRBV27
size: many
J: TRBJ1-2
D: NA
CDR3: CASSFNTFNYGYTF
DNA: TGTGCCAGCAGTTTCAACACGTTTAACTATGGCTACACCTTC

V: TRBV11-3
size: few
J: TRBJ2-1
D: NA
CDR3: CASSLMTGNNEQFF
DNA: TGTGCCAGCAGCTTGATGACAGGCAACAATGAGCAGTTCTTC

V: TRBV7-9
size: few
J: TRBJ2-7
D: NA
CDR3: CASSSSGRTSSYEQYF
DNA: TGTGCCAGCAGCTCTTCGGGACGTACGAGCTCCTACGAGCAGTACTTC

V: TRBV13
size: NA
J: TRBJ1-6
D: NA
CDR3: CASSGGYNSPLHF
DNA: TGTGCCAGCTCGGGCGGGTATAATTCACCCCTCCACTTT

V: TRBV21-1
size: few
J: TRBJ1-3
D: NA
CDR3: CASSISRRWDPSSGNTIYF
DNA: TGTGCCAGCAGCATCAGCAGAAGGTGGGACCCCAGCTCTGGAAACACCATATATTTT

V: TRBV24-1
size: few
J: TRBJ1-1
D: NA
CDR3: CATRSGGTNTEAFF
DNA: TGTGCCACCAGGAGCGGGGGAACTAACACTGAAGCTTTCTTT

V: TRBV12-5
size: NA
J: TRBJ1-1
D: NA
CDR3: CASVVGVAEAFF
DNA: TGTGCTAGTGTTGTAGGGGTTGCTGAAGCTTTCTTT

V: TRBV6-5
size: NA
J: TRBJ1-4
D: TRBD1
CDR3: CASSKQDRGLPEKLFF
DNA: TGTGCCAGCAGCAAGCAGGACAGGGGGCTGCCCGAAAAACTGTTTTTT

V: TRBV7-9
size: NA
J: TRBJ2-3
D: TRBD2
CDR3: CASSRVQTSGTPHTDTQYF
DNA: TGTGCCAGCAGCCGAGTTCAGACTAGCGGAACCCCCCACACAGATACGCAGTATTTT

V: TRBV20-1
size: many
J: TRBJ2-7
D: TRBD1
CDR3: CSATSRGRLYEQYF
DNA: TGCAGTGCAACGTCCAGGGGGCGCCTCTACGAGCAGTACTTC

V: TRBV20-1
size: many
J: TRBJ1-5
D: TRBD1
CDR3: CSVYPGQNNQPQHF
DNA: TGCAGTGTCTACCCGGGACAGAACAATCAGCCCCAGCATTTT

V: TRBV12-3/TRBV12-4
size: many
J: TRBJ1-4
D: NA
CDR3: CASSLGREEEKLFF
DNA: TGTGCCAGCAGTTTAGGCAGGGAAGAGGAAAAACTGTTTTTT

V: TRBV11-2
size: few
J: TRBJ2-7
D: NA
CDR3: CASSPRSGSSYEQYF
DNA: TGTGCCAGCAGCCCCCGGAGCGGAAGCTCCTACGAGCAGTACTTC

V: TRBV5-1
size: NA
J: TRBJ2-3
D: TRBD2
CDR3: CASSSMWETSGSWDTQYF
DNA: TGCGCCAGCAGCTCCATGTGGGAGACTAGCGGGAGTTGGGATACGCAGTATTTT

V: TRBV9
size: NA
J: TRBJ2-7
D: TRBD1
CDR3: CASSVSAKGANYEQYF
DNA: TGTGCCAGCAGCGTGTCCGCCAAGGGGGCTAACTACGAGCAGTACTTC

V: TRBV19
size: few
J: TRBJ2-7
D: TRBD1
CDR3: CASSEGWDSVLTYEQYF
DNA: TGTGCCAGTAGTGAAGGATGGGACAGTGTCCTTACCTACGAGCAGTACTTC

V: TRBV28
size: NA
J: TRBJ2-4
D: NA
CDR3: CASSLWRGRGDIQYF
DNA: TGTGCCAGCAGTTTATGGCGGGGGCGCGGGGACATTCAGTACTTC

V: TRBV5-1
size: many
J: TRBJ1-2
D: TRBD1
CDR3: CASSLPRGQGENYGYTF
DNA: TGCGCCAGCAGCTTGCCGCGGGGACAGGGAGAGAACTATGGCTACACCTTC

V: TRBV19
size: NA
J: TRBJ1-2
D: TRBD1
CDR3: CASSIGGQGEANYGYTF
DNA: TGTGCCAGTAGTATCGGGGGACAGGGAGAAGCTAACTATGGCTACACCTTC

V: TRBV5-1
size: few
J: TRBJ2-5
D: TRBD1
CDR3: CASSKSGTDQETQYF
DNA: TGCGCCAGCAGCAAATCCGGGACAGACCAAGAGACCCAGTACTTC

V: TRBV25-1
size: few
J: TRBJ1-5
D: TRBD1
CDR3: CASSIGTGSDQPQHF
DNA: TGTGCCAGCAGTATAGGGACAGGGTCCGATCAGCCCCAGCATTTT

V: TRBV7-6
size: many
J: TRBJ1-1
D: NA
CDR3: CASSLQEYTEAFF
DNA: TGTGCCAGCAGCTTACAGGAATATACTGAAGCTTTCTTT

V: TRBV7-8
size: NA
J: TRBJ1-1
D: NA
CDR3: CASSREHRNTEAFF
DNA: TGTGCCAGCAGCCGAGAACATCGGAACACTGAAGCTTTCTTT

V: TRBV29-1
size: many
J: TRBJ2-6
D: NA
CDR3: CSVGDSGANVLTF
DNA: TGCAGCGTTGGGGATTCTGGGGCCAACGTCCTGACTTTC

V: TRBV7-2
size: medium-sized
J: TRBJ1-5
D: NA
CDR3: CASSVQGVSNQPQHF
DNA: TGTGCCAGCAGCGTACAGGGCGTTAGCAATCAGCCCCAGCATTTT

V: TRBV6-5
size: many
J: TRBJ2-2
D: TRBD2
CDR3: CASSYERDLETGELFF
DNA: TGTGCCAGCAGTTACGAGCGGGATTTGGAGACCGGGGAGCTGTTTTTT

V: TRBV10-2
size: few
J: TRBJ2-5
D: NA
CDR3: CASSEVPRQTQETQYF
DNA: TGCGCCAGCAGTGAGGTACCGCGGCAGACACAAGAGACCCAGTACTTC

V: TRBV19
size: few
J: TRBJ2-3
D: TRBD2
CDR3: CASSKGLARPGDTQYF
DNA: TGTGCCAGTAGTAAGGGACTAGCCCGTCCAGGGGATACGCAGTATTTT

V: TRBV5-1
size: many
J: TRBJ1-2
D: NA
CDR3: CASSGAGKDGYTF
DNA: TGCGCCAGCAGCGGTGCAGGGAAGGATGGCTACACCTTC

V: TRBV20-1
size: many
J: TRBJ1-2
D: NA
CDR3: CSARPPSGRAFNYGYTF
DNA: TGCAGTGCTCGACCCCCGTCTGGAAGAGCTTTTAACTATGGCTACACCTTC

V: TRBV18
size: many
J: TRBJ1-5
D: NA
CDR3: CASSPAGQPGQPQHF
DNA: TGTGCCAGCTCACCGGCAGGGCAGCCGGGGCAGCCCCAGCATTTT

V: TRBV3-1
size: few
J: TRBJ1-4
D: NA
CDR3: CASSERDTGGEKLFF
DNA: TGTGCCAGCAGCGAAAGGGACACTGGGGGGGAAAAACTGTTTTTT